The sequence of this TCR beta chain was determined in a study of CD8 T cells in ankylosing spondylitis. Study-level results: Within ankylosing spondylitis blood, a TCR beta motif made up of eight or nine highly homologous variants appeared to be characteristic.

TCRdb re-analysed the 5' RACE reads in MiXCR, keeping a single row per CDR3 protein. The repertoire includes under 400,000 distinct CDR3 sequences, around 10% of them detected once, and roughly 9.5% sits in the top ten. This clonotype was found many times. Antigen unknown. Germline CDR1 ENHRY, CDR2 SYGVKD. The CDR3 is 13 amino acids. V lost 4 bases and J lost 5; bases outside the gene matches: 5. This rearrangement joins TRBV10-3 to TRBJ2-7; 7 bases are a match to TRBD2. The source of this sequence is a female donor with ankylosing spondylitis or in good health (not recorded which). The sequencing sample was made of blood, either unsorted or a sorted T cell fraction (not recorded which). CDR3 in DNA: TGTGCCATCAGTGGAGGGAGGGTCGACGAGCAGTACTTC. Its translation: CAISGGRVDEQYF.